Each of the 16 T cell receptor beta chains below was sequenced from the same sample in a study of T cell changes during pregnancy in multiple sclerosis. TCRdb keeps only in-frame clones here, not all; method: immunoSEQ multiplex PCR. The sample shows 56,000 or so clones, over 75% of them seen only once. The sample consisted of peripheral blood, taken in the first trimester of pregnancy. The receptors stem from a female donor in good health, enrolled as a control in a pregnancy study.

The V gene is TRBV5-1, the J gene TRBJ2-5, with D maybe TRBD2 (6 bases). V lost 2 bases to trimming and J lost 9 bases, with 23 bases between them. The CDR3 totals 16 residues. CDR1 and CDR2 (germline): SGHRS, YFSETQ. Written as DNA, the CDR3 is TGCGCCAGCAGCTTCGACAACCAGAAGCCGGGGGAGGCCCAGTACTTC. It encodes CASSFDNQKPGEAQYF.

The V call is TRBV27, the J call TRBJ2-1, with 8 bases aligning to TRBD2. Trimming cost V 2 bases and J 4 bases; bases outside gene matches: 4. This CDR3 comprises 15 residues. CDR1 is MNHEY, CDR2 SMNVEV, per germline (reference sequence). CDR3 sequence: CASSLTGGVYNEQFF. The CDR3, as DNA: TGTGCCAGCAGTTTAACCGGGGGGGTATACAATGAGCAGTTCTTC.

This clone has just one count. This chain connects TRBV7-8 to TRBJ2-7; 8 nucleotides agree with TRBD2. This CDR3 contains 15 residues. V trimming: 5 bases; J trimming: 4 bases; junction bases outside the gene matches: 10. CDR1 and CDR2 from the germline V gene are SGHVS and FQNEAQ. The CDR3 sequence: CASSPAVGGGYEQYF. CDR3 nucleotides: TGTGCCAGCAGCCCGGCGGTGGGCGGGGGGTACGAGCAGTACTTC.

The chain is built from TRBV2 and TRBJ1-6, with D maybe TRBD1 (5 bases). From germline, CDR1 is SNHLY and CDR2 FYNNEI. The V end lost 4 bases, the J end lost 11 bases, and 18 bases lay between the germline ends. The CDR3 is made up of 15 amino acids. The DNA of the CDR3 is TGTGCCAGCAGTGTTGGTAGAGACAGAGAAACACCCCTCCACTTT. Encoded protein: CASSVGRDRETPLHF. Looking up the rest from reference TRBV2 and TRBJ1-6 gives the full variable domain: EPEVTQTPSHQVTQMGQEVILRCVPISNHLYFYWYRQILGQKVEFLVSFYNNEISEKSEIFDDQFSVERPDGSNFTLKIRSTKLEDSAMYFCASSVGRDRETPLHFGNGTRLTVT.

This chain joins TRBV6-4 and TRBJ1-1; D is undetermined. The germline V gene encodes CDR1 MRHNA and CDR2 SNTAGT. There are 13 residues in the CDR3. Trimming took off 4 bases at V and 4 bases at J, with 10 bases between the two ends. The CDR3 sequence is CASSAQRGTEAFF. Here the CDR3 DNA reads TGTGCCAGCAGTGCCCAACGGGGCACTGAAGCTTTCTTT.

V usage is TRBV19 and J usage is TRBJ1-1; D is uncertain. Germline assignment: CDR1 LNHDA and CDR2 SQIVND (reference sequence). The V end lost 0 bases, the J end lost 1 base, and 6 bases lay between the germline ends. The CDR3 covers 14 residues. The CDR3 coding sequence is TGTGCCAGTAGTATAGACGGGTCGAACACTGAAGCTTTCTTT. It codes for CASSIDGSNTEAFF.

This chain connects TRBV6-5 to TRBJ1-5; D call uncertain. Trimming left V 5 bases short and J 0 bases short, with 11 bases between. CDR1 and CDR2 from the germline V gene are MNHEY and SVGAGI. CDR3 length: 15 residues. CDR3: CASSPGGYSNQPQHF. CDR3 sequence (DNA): TGTGCCAGCAGTCCCGGAGGGTATAGCAATCAGCCCCAGCATTTT.

A note on this clone: Sequence at one end of the junction differs from germline and may be a read error. This chain links TRBV9 with TRBJ1-2; D remains ambiguous. The CDR3 runs to 12 residues. Germline loops: CDR1 SGDLS, CDR2 YYNGEE. The DNA of the CDR3 is TGTGCCAGCAGCGTAGTCGGGGAGGGCTACAGCTTC. Protein sequence: CASSVVGEGYSF.

The chain is built from TRBV29-1 and TRBJ1-1, with D possibly TRBD1 on 5 matching bases. The CDR3 has 14 residues. V was trimmed by 6 bases and J by 4 bases, leaving 18 bases between them. Germline assignment: CDR1 SQVTM and CDR2 ANQGSEA. In DNA form, the CDR3 reads TGCAGCGTCCAAAATGGGGGAGGGAGCACTGAAGCTTTCTTT. It yields the protein CSVQNGGGSTEAFF.

This rearrangement joins TRBV18 to TRBJ1-6; 7 bases line up with TRBD1. Trimming took 4 bases from V and 3 from J; bases not matched to a gene: 0. This CDR3 is 14 amino acids long. Germline V gene lookup returns CDR1 KGHSH and CDR2 LQKENI. The CDR3 DNA reads as TGTGCCAGCTCACGACAGGGCTATAATTCACCCCTCCACTTT. Protein product: CASSRQGYNSPLHF.

This chain links TRBV4-2 with TRBJ1-1; 7 nucleotides match TRBD1. Unmatched junction bases numbered 3, after V lost 1 base and J lost 1 base. This CDR3 spans 15 amino acids. Germline V lookup: CDR1 LGHNA, CDR2 YNFKEQ. The CDR3 is CASSQGQGANTEAFF. CDR3 DNA sequence: TGTGCCAGCAGCCAAGGACAGGGTGCGAACACTGAAGCTTTCTTT.

Written as DNA, the CDR3 is TGTGCCAGCAGTGACTCTGCTAGCGGGGGCAATGAGCAGTTCTTC. Amino acids: CASSDSASGGNEQFF. V is TRBV6-4 and J is TRBJ2-1; the match to TRBD2 covers 10 bases. In germline, CDR1 is MRHNA, CDR2 SNTAGT. CDR3 length: 15 amino acids. Trimming removed 0 bases from V and 6 bases from J; junction bases left unmatched: 2.

Only one count was recorded for this clone. The chain uses TRBV6-1 and TRBJ1-1; 7 bases map to TRBD1. The CDR3 loop spans 12 amino acids. Germline CDR1 is MNHNS and CDR2 is SASEGT. V lost 4 bases to trimming and J lost 8 bases; unmatched junction nucleotides: 4. CDR3 loop: CASSGTGVEAFF. DNA for the CDR3: TGTGCCAGCAGTGGCACAGGGGTAGAAGCTTTCTTT.

J is TRBJ2-5 and V is TRBV28; tentative D call: TRBD2 (5 bases). The germline gives CDR1 MDHEN, CDR2 SYDVKM. The CDR3 is made up of 16 amino acids. Trimming took off 3 bases at V and 5 bases at J, with 19 bases between the two ends. The CDR3 region is CASSFNGGPHGETQYF. The CDR3 nucleotides are TGTGCCAGCAGTTTTAATGGAGGCCCCCACGGTGAGACCCAGTACTTC. The full variable domain, in which reference TRBV28 and TRBJ2-5 provide the parts outside the CDR3, is DVKVTQSSRYLVKRTGEKVFLECVQDMDHENMFWYRQDPGLGLRLIYFSYDVKMKEKGDIPEGYSVSREKKERFSLILESASTNQTSMYLCASSFNGGPHGETQYFGPGTRLLVL.

V and J are TRBV6-5 and TRBJ1-1, with TRBD1 as a possible D gene (6 bases). V lost 2 bases, J lost 11 bases, and 15 bases lay in between. This CDR3 has 13 amino acids. Germline-derived CDR1 and CDR2 are MNHEY and SVGAGI. Here the CDR3 reads CASSYTGGRYAFF. The CDR3 bases are TGTGCCAGCAGTTACACCGGGGGGCGGTACGCTTTCTTT.

This clone was detected only once. The rearrangement joins TRBV4-2 to TRBJ2-1, with 8 bases fitting TRBD2. Trimming took 1 base from V and 6 from J; bases not matched to a gene: 17. CDR1 is LGHNA, CDR2 YNFKEQ, per germline. The CDR3 loop spans 19 amino acids. The CDR3: CASSQGRGRAGEGTNEQFF. The CDR3 DNA reads as TGTGCCAGCAGCCAAGGCAGGGGTCGAGCGGGGGAAGGGACCAATGAGCAGTTCTTC.